These T cell receptor beta chains were read from a single sample in a study of CD8+CD57+ T cells in acquired aplastic anemia. MiXCR was run by TCRdb on the reads, yielding one entry per CDR3 protein. This table holds roughly 180,000 distinct CDR3 sequences, roughly 64% found once. The sequencing sample was made of sorted CD4+, CD8+, or CD8+CD57+ T cells (not recorded which) from PBMCs. The receptors here all came from a human donor with severe aplastic anemia or a healthy control (not recorded which). Each CDR3 is given with its conserved first and last residue. The D gene is left open where the match is weak. Clone size is shown for a subset of rows, as once, few, many or a class of expanded clone.

V gene	D gene	clone size	J gene	CDR3 DNA	CDR3 protein
TRBV30	.	many	TRBJ1-3	TGTGCCTGGATAGGAAACACCATATATTTT	CAWIGNTIYF
TRBV20-1	.	.	TRBJ2-7	TGCAGTGCTGCCTTAAGGGGATCCAGGCGGTTCTTC	CSAALRGSRRFF
TRBV15	.	once	TRBJ1-5	TGTGCCACCAGCAGAGATCCCGTGACAGGAAATCAGCCCCAGCATTTT	CATSRDPVTGNQPQHF
TRBV6-2/TRBV6-3	TRBD1	.	TRBJ2-7	TGTGCCAGCAGCCAGAGCCCGGGACAGGGGAGCTCCTACGAGCAGTACTTC	CASSQSPGQGSSYEQYF
TRBV7-8	TRBD2	once	TRBJ2-5	TGTGCCAGCAGCTCCCAGCGGGGGGAAGAGACCCAGTACTTC	CASSSQRGEETQYF
TRBV24-1	TRBD1	.	TRBJ2-2	TGTGCCACCAGTGAGGGACAGTACACCGGGGAGCTGTTTTTT	CATSEGQYTGELFF
TRBV18	.	few	TRBJ1-1	TGTGCCAGCTCACCCCGAGAGGCGATGAACACTGAAGCTTTCTTT	CASSPREAMNTEAFF
TRBV2	TRBD2	.	TRBJ2-1	TGTGCCAGCAGTGGAGGACTAGCTTGGGAGCAGTTCTTC	CASSGGLAWEQFF
TRBV5-1	TRBD2	.	TRBJ2-3	TGCGCCAGCAGCTACCTAGCGGGAGCGACAGATACGCAGTATTTT	CASSYLAGATDTQYF
TRBV7-9	.	.	TRBJ2-5	TGTGCCAGCAGCTTAACGGCCGGCGAGACCCAGTACTTC	CASSLTAGETQYF
TRBV7-9	.	.	TRBJ2-2	TGTGCCAGCAGCTTAGGGAGGGCTCCCGCGAACACCGGGGAGCTGTTTTTT	CASSLGRAPANTGELFF
TRBV9	TRBD1	.	TRBJ2-3	TGTGCCTCCGGGGCCGGACAGGAAACTACAGATACGCAGTATTTT	CASGAGQETTDTQYF
TRBV29-1	.	few	TRBJ1-1	TGCAGCAGCAACAGGGCGATGAACACTGAAGCTTTCTTT	CSSNRAMNTEAFF
TRBV19	.	once	TRBJ2-3	TGTGCCAGTAGTATTCGCCCCCGCGATACGCAGTATTTT	CASSIRPRDTQYF
TRBV10-3	.	few	TRBJ2-7	TGTGCCATCAGTGAGGTAGCCTACGAGCAGTACTTC	CAISEVAYEQYF
TRBV20-1	.	.	TRBJ1-1	TGCAGTGCTAGAGACCAACCATCGGTGGTCTTT	CSARDQPSVVF
TRBV2	TRBD2	.	TRBJ2-1	TGTGCCAGCAGTGCTAGCGGTAACTCCTACAATGAGCAGTTCTTC	CASSASGNSYNEQFF
TRBV20-1	TRBD2	many	TRBJ2-1	TGCAGTGCGCCCCGACTAGCGGGGGACTACAATGAGCAGTTCTTC	CSAPRLAGDYNEQFF
TRBV10-3	.	.	TRBJ1-1	TGTGCCATCAGTGATGGGGGCAGGAACACTGAAGCTTTCTTT	CAISDGGRNTEAFF
TRBV12-3/TRBV12-4	TRBD2	.	TRBJ2-7	TGTGCCAGCAGCCTATACCCGGGACTAGCAGGCGGCGAGCAGTACTTC	CASSLYPGLAGGEQYF
TRBV2	.	.	TRBJ2-7	TGTGCCAGCTATCCCGGGACTCCCCAATACGAGCAGTACTTC	CASYPGTPQYEQYF
TRBV6-4	.	few	TRBJ1-5	TGTGCCAGCAGTGAGAGGGAAAATCAGCCCCAGCATTTT	CASSERENQPQHF
TRBV10-2	.	few	TRBJ2-1	TGCGCCAGCAGTGTCAAGCGGGCGGGCCCCAATGAGCAGTTCTTC	CASSVKRAGPNEQFF
TRBV6-5	TRBD1	.	TRBJ1-1	TGTGCCAGCAGCCAGGGGGGGACTTTCTTT	CASSQGGTFF
TRBV7-9	TRBD2	.	TRBJ2-3	TGTGCCAGCAGCTTAGGCGCGGGGGGGGGCACAGATACGCAGTATTTT	CASSLGAGGGTDTQYF
TRBV11-3	TRBD1	.	TRBJ1-3	TGTGCCAGCAGCATCTGCTACAGGGGTTCCCACTCCTCTGGAAACACCATATATTTT	CASSICYRGSHSSGNTIYF
TRBV7-6	TRBD2	.	TRBJ2-7	TGTGCCAGCAGCTTAGGTGTTAGCGGGGGTTACGAGCAGTACTTC	CASSLGVSGGYEQYF
TRBV2	.	.	TRBJ2-2	TGTGCCAGCAGCTATGACGGCAACACCGGGGAGCTGTTTTTT	CASSYDGNTGELFF
TRBV28	.	many	TRBJ1-1	TGTGCCAGCAGTCCTGTCGACAGTCCTGAAGCTTTCTTT	CASSPVDSPEAFF
TRBV7-6	TRBD1	.	TRBJ2-7	TGTGCCAGCAGCTTAGTGTCGGGGCCGGGACAGGGTAATTATTACTTC	CASSLVSGPGQGNYYF
TRBV9	TRBD1	many	TRBJ1-1	TGTGCCAGCAGCAAAGGGGGACAGGGAAGAAACACTGAAGCTTTCTTT	CASSKGGQGRNTEAFF
TRBV20-1	TRBD1	many	TRBJ1-5	TGCAGTGCTCCTACAGGGGGCCCGAATCAGCCCCAGCATTTT	CSAPTGGPNQPQHF
TRBV5-1	TRBD1	many	TRBJ2-5	TGCGCCAGCAGCACGGGGCCGGGACAGGGCGAGACCCAGTACTTC	CASSTGPGQGETQYF
TRBV9	TRBD2	.	TRBJ2-1	TGTGCCAGCAGCCCCCGGGTAGCGGGGGCCGACAATGAGCAGTTCTTC	CASSPRVAGADNEQFF
TRBV5-4	.	.	TRBJ2-6	TGTGCCAGCAGCTTGGCCGGGGCTGGGGCCAACGTCCTGACTTTC	CASSLAGAGANVLTF
TRBV7-9	TRBD1	.	TRBJ1-2	TGTGCCAGCAGCTTTGGGACAGTGGGACCCACTACTGCTGGCTACACCTTC	CASSFGTVGPTTAGYTF